This T cell receptor beta chain was sequenced for a study of patients and donors after allogeneic stem cell transplantation. One entry per CDR3 protein results from TCRdb running MiXCR on the RT-PCR reads. The sample consists of approximately 140,000 distinct CDR3 sequences, about two fifths of them appearing once. Material: blood, either unsorted or a sorted T cell fraction (not recorded which). This TCR derives from a human donor who was either an allogeneic HSCT recipient or a stem cell or donor lymphocyte infusion donor (not recorded which). It is not recorded whose cells these are; they may come from a transplant donor.

CDR3 nucleotide sequence: TGCAGTGCTAGAGATGGCGATAGGAACACTGAAGCTTTCTTT. Its translation is CSARDGDRNTEAFF. The chain uses TRBV20-1 and TRBJ1-1; D is ambiguous. The V gene's germline CDR1 is DFQATT and CDR2 SNEGSKA (reference sequence). This CDR3 has 14 residues. V was clipped by 0 bases and J by 1 base, with 9 bases between them.